A single sample is the source of the 8 T cell receptor beta chains below, sequenced in a study of post-analysis software for immune sequencing data. Broader study findings: TRBV segments more frequent in patients than in controls numbered roughly 5 and included TRBV5-6, TRBV5-1 and TRBV20-1.

Carried by the TCR beta cDNA libraries were unique molecular identifiers. MiXCR, run by TCRdb on the PCR reads, gives a single entry per CDR3 protein. The sample carries some 690,000 distinct CDR3 sequences, roughly 27% recorded once. The antigens these receptors bind are not known. Sequenced material: blood. These receptors were taken from a girl aged 5-17 years with multiple sclerosis.

This clonotype showed up just a few times. The rearrangement uses TRBV4-1 and TRBJ2-5; 12 bases fit TRBD1. This CDR3 contains 14 residues. Trimming cost V 6 bases and J 10 bases; bases outside gene matches: 9. Looked up from germline, CDR1 is MGHRA and CDR2 is YSYEKL. CDR3: CASSPTGTGGFQYF. The CDR3 coding sequence is TGCGCCAGCAGTCCTACCGGGACAGGGGGCTTCCAGTACTTC.

The table lists this clonotype with a count of one. This rearrangement joins TRBV29-1 to TRBJ2-3; 7 bases map to TRBD2. The CDR3 is made up of 15 amino acids. J was trimmed by 4 bases and V by 7 bases; bases with no gene match: 14. Germline V CDR1 and CDR2: SQVTM, ANQGSEA. The CDR3 bases are TGCAGCGAGATGGGCGGGAGTTTTTTAGCAGATACGCAGTATTTT. Its translation: CSEMGGSFLADTQYF.

V gene TRBV6-6 combines with J gene TRBJ2-3, with TRBD1 identical over 8 bases. V lost 1 base to trimming and J lost 6 bases; unmatched junction nucleotides: 6. CDR1 MNHNY and CDR2 SVGAGI come from the germline V gene (reference sequence). CDR3 size: 15 residues. The CDR3 nucleotides are TGTGCCAGCAGTTACTGGCAGGGGGCAATTGATACGCAGTATTTT. It translates to CASSYWQGAIDTQYF.

The genes are TRBV20-1 and TRBJ2-5; TRBD2 matches at 9 bases. The CDR3 totals 14 residues. Trimming cost V 3 bases and J 4 bases; bases outside gene matches: 6. Germline V gives CDR1 DFQATT, CDR2 SNEGSKA (reference sequence). The CDR3 DNA reads as TGCAGTGCTAGGGGGACTAGCAACGTAGAGACCCAGTACTTC. Translating it yields CSARGTSNVETQYF.

This chain joins TRBV27 and TRBJ2-1; D gene uncertain. Germline V gene data show CDR1 as MNHEY and CDR2 as SMNVEV (reference sequence). This CDR3 has 13 amino acids. Trimming pared 6 bases from V and 7 bases from J, leaving 13 bases between. CDR3 nucleotides: TGTGCCAGCAGCATGATAGGTAGAAATGAGCAGTTCTTC. Amino acids: CASSMIGRNEQFF.

The table lists this clonotype with a few counts. CDR3 sequence (DNA): TGCGCCAGCAGCTTACTATCAGGGGACGAGCAGTACTTC. It codes for CASSLLSGDEQYF. This rearrangement joins TRBV5-1 to TRBJ2-7; TRBD1 might be the D (6 bases). The germline gives CDR1 SGHRS, CDR2 YFSETQ. The CDR3 is made up of 13 amino acids. With 2 bases removed from V and 5 bases from J, the gap between germline ends came to 11 bases.

This clonotype was seen a few times. The rearrangement uses TRBV20-1 and TRBJ1-2; 7 nucleotides align to TRBD1. Germline loops: CDR1 DFQATT, CDR2 SNEGSKA (reference sequence). J was trimmed by 8 bases and V by 3 bases; bases with no gene match: 6. CDR3 length: 12 residues. CDR3 nucleotide sequence: TGCAGTGCTAGGACAGGGCGGGGAGGCTACACCTTC. Translation: CSARTGRGGYTF.

This clonotype appeared many times. The CDR3 region has the DNA TGCAGTGCTAGAGCTGCAGATACGCAGTATTTT. Translated, it gives CSARAADTQYF. V is TRBV20-1 and J is TRBJ2-3; D is unresolved. V was clipped by 1 base and J by 4 bases, with 3 bases between them. This CDR3 comprises 11 residues. The germline CDR1 and CDR2 sequences are DFQATT and SNEGSKA (reference sequence).